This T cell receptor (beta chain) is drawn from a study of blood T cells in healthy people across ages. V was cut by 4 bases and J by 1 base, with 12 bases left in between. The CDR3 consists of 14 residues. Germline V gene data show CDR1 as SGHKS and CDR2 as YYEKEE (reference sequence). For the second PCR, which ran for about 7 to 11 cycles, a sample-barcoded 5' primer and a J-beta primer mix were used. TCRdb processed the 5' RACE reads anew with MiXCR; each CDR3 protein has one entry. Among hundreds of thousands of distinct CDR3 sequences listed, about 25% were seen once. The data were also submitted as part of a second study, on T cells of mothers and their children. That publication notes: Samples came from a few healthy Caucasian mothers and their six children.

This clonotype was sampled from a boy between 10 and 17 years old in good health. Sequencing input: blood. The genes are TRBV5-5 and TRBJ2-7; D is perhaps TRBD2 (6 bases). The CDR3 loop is CASSAGRKSYEQYF. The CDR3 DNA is TGTGCCAGCAGCGCGGGACGGAAATCCTACGAGCAGTACTTC.